This TCR beta chain was captured by sequencing in a study of blood T cell repertoires in COVID-19. Whole-study context: Donors in the United States, Italy and Spain gave samples during acute or convalescent COVID-19. The cDNA or gDNA used as material had been derived from T cells, B-cell-depleted T cells, or PBMCs.

Seattle enrolled patients during active infection and tracked them longitudinally. Original processing methods: Amplification with reference gene primers provided the estimates of nucleated cell counts. The data were produced by immunoSEQ multiplex PCR, yet TCRdb's version contains in-frame clones alone and is incomplete. V, J and clone size were drawn from that table, and D and trimming were deduced from the DNA. This sample yields under 250,000 clones, of which about nine tenths are seen a single time; over 0.8% belongs to the top ten. In germline, CDR1 is SEHNR, CDR2 FQNEAQ (reference sequence). The CDR3 extends over 14 amino acids. Trimming removed 6 bases from V and 8 bases from J; junction bases left unmatched: 3.

This sequence originates from a man in his thirties or forties with COVID-19, enrolled during active disease. The rearrangement joins TRBV7-9 to TRBJ1-6; 11 bases align to TRBD1. Sequenced material: peripheral blood. The CDR3, as DNA: TGTGCCAGCAGAACGGGACAGGGGGATTCACCCCTCCACTTT. Residues: CASRTGQGDSPLHF.